Sequencing of this TCR beta chain was carried out in a study of blood T cells in healthy people across ages. Trimming took off 1 base at V and 0 bases at J, with 6 bases between the two ends. The length of the CDR3 is 13 residues. CDR1 and CDR2 (germline): DFQATT, SNEGSKA (reference sequence). Through a sample-barcoded 5' primer and a J-beta primer mix, a second PCR was run for about 6 to 11 cycles. TCRdb recomputed calls from the 5' RACE reads with MiXCR, one row per CDR3 protein. The data contain hundreds of thousands of distinct CDR3 sequences, about 25% of them singletons. This sample also appeared in a second study, on T cells of mothers and their children.

This receptor was obtained from a boy aged 5-17 years in good health. The sample comprised blood. The V gene is TRBV20-1, the J gene TRBJ1-2; no definite D call. The CDR3 nucleotides are TGCAGTGCTAGAGCTGACACTAACTATGGCTACACCTTC. It yields the protein CSARADTNYGYTF.